The rows below give T cell receptor beta chains drawn from one sample of a study of blood T cell dynamics during melanoma immunotherapy. The assay was immunoSEQ multiplex PCR, and TCRdb's table has in-frame clones only and misses some. This sample has over 14,000 clones, with under 90% found just once. Here the sequenced sample was blood, taken from a patient treated with checkpoint blockade. These receptors all stem from a human donor with melanoma. Each CDR3 is given with its conserved first and last residue. The D gene is left open where the match is weak. The listing skips clone size in some rows; elsewhere it reads once, few, many or a size class.

clone_size: NA; v_call: TRBV30; j_call: TRBJ2-7; d_call: NA; cdr3_aa: CAWSPLGRPYEQYF; cdr3_nt: TGTGCCTGGAGTCCACTAGGAAGACCATACGAGCAGTACTTC
clone_size: NA; v_call: TRBV29-1; j_call: TRBJ2-7; d_call: NA; cdr3_aa: CSVTEWTGEQYF; cdr3_nt: TGCAGCGTGACTGAGTGGACCGGCGAGCAGTACTTC
clone_size: few; v_call: TRBV9; j_call: TRBJ2-1; d_call: TRBD2; cdr3_aa: CASSATGTSYNEQFF; cdr3_nt: TGTGCCAGCAGCGCCACCGGGACTAGCTACAATGAGCAGTTCTTC
clone_size: NA; v_call: TRBV4-1; j_call: TRBJ1-1; d_call: NA; cdr3_aa: CASKDRTTPQGTEAFF; cdr3_nt: TGCGCCAGCAAGGATCGGACGACCCCACAAGGTACTGAAGCTTTCTTT
clone_size: NA; v_call: TRBV11-2; j_call: TRBJ2-2; d_call: NA; cdr3_aa: CASSDISGELFF; cdr3_nt: TGTGCCAGCAGCGACATATCCGGGGAGCTGTTTTTT
clone_size: NA; v_call: TRBV5-5; j_call: TRBJ2-1; d_call: TRBD1; cdr3_aa: CASSSRVQGAFGQFF; cdr3_nt: TGTGCCAGCAGCTCGCGGGTGCAGGGGGCCTTCGGGCAGTTCTTC
clone_size: NA; v_call: TRBV7-3; j_call: TRBJ1-1; d_call: NA; cdr3_aa: CASSLGGRIDEAFF; cdr3_nt: TGTGCCAGCAGCCTCGGGGGGAGGATCGATGAAGCTTTCTTT
clone_size: NA; v_call: TRBV2; j_call: TRBJ2-5; d_call: NA; cdr3_aa: CASSDEGSFSVETQYF; cdr3_nt: TGTGCCAGCAGTGATGAGGGATCATTTTCGGTCGAGACCCAGTACTTC
clone_size: NA; v_call: TRBV27; j_call: TRBJ2-7; d_call: NA; cdr3_aa: CASSFGTNYEQYF; cdr3_nt: TGTGCCAGCAGTTTCGGGACAAACTACGAGCAGTACTTC
clone_size: few; v_call: TRBV18; j_call: TRBJ1-1; d_call: NA; cdr3_aa: CASSPPGGPNTEAFF; cdr3_nt: TGTGCCAGCTCACCACCGGGGGGCCCGAACACTGAAGCTTTCTTT
clone_size: NA; v_call: TRBV10-3; j_call: TRBJ2-5; d_call: TRBD2; cdr3_aa: CAISEGTSGQETQYF; cdr3_nt: TGTGCCATCAGTGAGGGGACTAGCGGACAAGAGACCCAGTACTTC
clone_size: NA; v_call: TRBV9; j_call: TRBJ1-2; d_call: NA; cdr3_aa: CASSSGGISGYTF; cdr3_nt: TGTGCCAGCAGCAGCGGAGGGATTTCTGGCTACACCTTC
clone_size: NA; v_call: TRBV30; j_call: TRBJ1-3; d_call: NA; cdr3_aa: CAGPGLSGNTIYF; cdr3_nt: TGTGCCGGCCCGGGACTCTCTGGAAACACCATATATTTT
clone_size: once; v_call: TRBV5-4; j_call: TRBJ2-7; d_call: NA; cdr3_aa: CASSFTHEQYF; cdr3_nt: TGTGCCAGCAGCTTCACCCACGAGCAGTACTTC
clone_size: once; v_call: TRBV9; j_call: TRBJ2-1; d_call: NA; cdr3_aa: CASSPDGTQYNEQFF; cdr3_nt: TGTGCCAGCAGCCCTGATGGCACACAGTACAATGAGCAGTTCTTC
clone_size: NA; v_call: TRBV5-4; j_call: TRBJ2-7; d_call: NA; cdr3_aa: CASSRNAGSYEQYF; cdr3_nt: TGTGCCAGCAGCCGAAACGCCGGATCCTACGAGCAGTACTTC
clone_size: NA; v_call: TRBV28; j_call: TRBJ2-5; d_call: TRBD1; cdr3_aa: CASSLEGAGVETQYF; cdr3_nt: TGTGCCAGCAGTTTAGAGGGGGCAGGGGTGGAGACCCAGTACTTC
clone_size: NA; v_call: TRBV7-8; j_call: TRBJ2-3; d_call: NA; cdr3_aa: CASSLASGDTQYF; cdr3_nt: TGTGCCAGCAGCTTAGCGTCTGGTGATACGCAGTATTTT
clone_size: NA; v_call: TRBV29-1; j_call: TRBJ1-2; d_call: TRBD1; cdr3_aa: CSVKTPGQEVGGYTF; cdr3_nt: TGCAGCGTAAAAACCCCGGGACAGGAAGTTGGTGGCTACACCTTC
clone_size: NA; v_call: TRBV6-6; j_call: TRBJ1-3; d_call: NA; cdr3_aa: CASSKDGPTRNTIYF; cdr3_nt: TGTGCCAGCAGTAAGGACGGTCCAACTCGAAACACCATATATTTT
clone_size: once; v_call: TRBV18; j_call: TRBJ2-1; d_call: TRBD1; cdr3_aa: CASSPPGQGYEQFF; cdr3_nt: TGTGCCAGCTCACCACCGGGACAGGGCTATGAGCAGTTCTTC
clone_size: NA; v_call: TRBV18; j_call: TRBJ1-2; d_call: NA; cdr3_aa: CASSPPSFGGDYGYTF; cdr3_nt: TGTGCCAGCTCACCCCCTTCATTCGGTGGTGACTATGGCTACACCTTC
clone_size: NA; v_call: TRBV18; j_call: TRBJ1-1; d_call: NA; cdr3_aa: CASSPGGWDTEAFF; cdr3_nt: TGTGCCAGCTCACCCGGGGGATGGGACACTGAAGCTTTCTTT
clone_size: NA; v_call: TRBV7-9; j_call: TRBJ2-3; d_call: NA; cdr3_aa: CASSQADITDTQYF; cdr3_nt: TGTGCCAGCAGCCAAGCGGACATTACAGATACGCAGTATTTT
clone_size: NA; v_call: TRBV19; j_call: TRBJ2-3; d_call: TRBD1; cdr3_aa: CASSMGTGSTDTQYF; cdr3_nt: TGTGCCAGTAGTATGGGGACAGGAAGCACAGATACGCAGTATTTT
clone_size: NA; v_call: TRBV25-1; j_call: TRBJ2-7; d_call: NA; cdr3_aa: CASSDRQRIYEQYF; cdr3_nt: TGTGCCAGCAGTGACAGACAGAGAATCTACGAGCAGTACTTC
clone_size: few; v_call: TRBV6-1; j_call: TRBJ1-6; d_call: TRBD1; cdr3_aa: CASTQRAGGNSPLHF; cdr3_nt: TGTGCCAGCACCCAACGGGCAGGGGGTAATTCACCCCTCCACTTT
clone_size: NA; v_call: TRBV11-2; j_call: TRBJ1-6; d_call: NA; cdr3_aa: CASSLLSTDSPLHF; cdr3_nt: TGTGCCAGCAGCTTACTAAGTACAGATTCACCCCTCCACTTT
clone_size: NA; v_call: TRBV19; j_call: TRBJ1-1; d_call: NA; cdr3_aa: CASSPRTFTRSTEAFF; cdr3_nt: TGTGCCAGTAGTCCCAGGACCTTTACCCGATCGACTGAAGCTTTCTTT
clone_size: NA; v_call: TRBV29-1; j_call: TRBJ2-1; d_call: TRBD2; cdr3_aa: CSVASGGGSYNEQFF; cdr3_nt: TGCAGCGTGGCGAGCGGGGGGGGTTCCTACAATGAGCAGTTCTTC
clone_size: NA; v_call: TRBV19; j_call: TRBJ1-5; d_call: TRBD1; cdr3_aa: CASSTRGGFSNQPQHF; cdr3_nt: TGTGCCAGTAGTACCAGGGGGGGATTTAGCAATCAGCCCCAGCATTTT
clone_size: NA; v_call: TRBV10-1; j_call: TRBJ2-2; d_call: NA; cdr3_aa: CASSELRGTGELFF; cdr3_nt: TGCGCCAGCAGTGAGTTGCGGGGCACCGGGGAGCTGTTTTTT
clone_size: NA; v_call: TRBV19; j_call: TRBJ2-7; d_call: NA; cdr3_aa: CASSIDPEYEQYF; cdr3_nt: TGTGCCAGTAGTATAGACCCGGAATACGAGCAGTACTTC
clone_size: NA; v_call: TRBV7-2; j_call: TRBJ2-1; d_call: NA; cdr3_aa: CASSLTPSSYNEQFF; cdr3_nt: TGTGCCAGCAGCTTAACTCCGAGCTCCTACAATGAGCAGTTCTTC
clone_size: NA; v_call: TRBV5-1; j_call: TRBJ2-3; d_call: TRBD1; cdr3_aa: CASGQGKSTDTQYF; cdr3_nt: TGCGCCAGCGGACAGGGGAAAAGCACAGATACGCAGTATTTT
clone_size: NA; v_call: TRBV11-3; j_call: TRBJ2-2; d_call: TRBD1; cdr3_aa: CASSLAIGQGGSGELFF; cdr3_nt: TGTGCCAGCAGCTTAGCCATCGGACAGGGGGGCTCCGGGGAGCTGTTTTTT
clone_size: NA; v_call: TRBV5-1; j_call: TRBJ2-5; d_call: TRBD2; cdr3_aa: CATGSGEIQETQYF; cdr3_nt: TGCGCCACAGGCAGCGGGGAAATCCAAGAGACCCAGTACTTC
clone_size: NA; v_call: TRBV2; j_call: TRBJ1-6; d_call: NA; cdr3_aa: CASSEPVGSSPLHF; cdr3_nt: TGTGCCAGCAGTGAACCGGTGGGGAGTTCACCCCTCCACTTT
clone_size: NA; v_call: TRBV28; j_call: TRBJ2-5; d_call: NA; cdr3_aa: CASSLTGPQETQYF; cdr3_nt: TGTGCCAGCAGTTTAACAGGGCCCCAAGAGACCCAGTACTTC
clone_size: NA; v_call: TRBV7-2; j_call: TRBJ1-3; d_call: TRBD1; cdr3_aa: CASSLPPAGTASSGNTIYF; cdr3_nt: TGTGCCAGCAGCTTACCCCCCGCCGGGACAGCAAGCTCTGGAAACACCATATATTTT
clone_size: once; v_call: TRBV7-9; j_call: TRBJ2-5; d_call: TRBD1; cdr3_aa: CASSLAVRGETQYF; cdr3_nt: TGTGCCAGCAGCTTGGCGGTCAGGGGGGAGACCCAGTACTTC
clone_size: NA; v_call: TRBV19; j_call: TRBJ2-2; d_call: NA; cdr3_aa: CASSIAGAGELFF; cdr3_nt: TGTGCCAGTAGTATTGCAGGGGCCGGGGAGCTGTTTTTT
clone_size: NA; v_call: TRBV9; j_call: TRBJ1-1; d_call: NA; cdr3_aa: CASSVGQPQHPNTEAFF; cdr3_nt: TGTGCCAGCAGCGTAGGGCAGCCTCAACACCCGAACACTGAAGCTTTCTTT
clone_size: NA; v_call: TRBV29-1; j_call: TRBJ2-2; d_call: NA; cdr3_aa: CSVKGQNTGELFF; cdr3_nt: TGCAGCGTGAAGGGACAGAACACCGGGGAGCTGTTTTTT
clone_size: NA; v_call: TRBV5-1; j_call: TRBJ2-5; d_call: TRBD1; cdr3_aa: CASSLLPGTGDETQYF; cdr3_nt: TGCGCCAGCAGCCTTTTACCCGGGACAGGGGACGAGACCCAGTACTTC
clone_size: NA; v_call: TRBV28; j_call: TRBJ2-7; d_call: TRBD1; cdr3_aa: CASRQGPYEQYF; cdr3_nt: TGTGCCAGCAGACAGGGGCCCTACGAGCAGTACTTC
clone_size: once; v_call: TRBV25-1; j_call: TRBJ2-5; d_call: NA; cdr3_aa: CASSEYRGDQETQYF; cdr3_nt: TGTGCCAGCAGTGAATATAGGGGAGACCAAGAGACCCAGTACTTC
clone_size: NA; v_call: TRBV30; j_call: TRBJ1-5; d_call: NA; cdr3_aa: CAWSIGRGSSQPQHF; cdr3_nt: TGTGCCTGGAGTATCGGGCGCGGCTCCAGCCAGCCCCAGCATTTT
clone_size: NA; v_call: TRBV6-4; j_call: TRBJ2-2; d_call: NA; cdr3_aa: CASSEGGGRTGELFF; cdr3_nt: TGTGCCAGCAGTGAGGGAGGGGGCAGGACCGGGGAGCTGTTTTTT
clone_size: NA; v_call: TRBV7-7; j_call: TRBJ2-5; d_call: TRBD2; cdr3_aa: CASSLVRGGQETQYF; cdr3_nt: TGTGCCAGCAGCTTAGTACGGGGGGGCCAGGAGACCCAGTACTTC